The 21 T cell receptor beta chains presented below share a single source sample, sequenced in a study of technical replicates of blood from a few donors. This table comes from immunoSEQ multiplex PCR, and its TCRdb copy is limited to in-frame clones, with some not included. The table lists some 79,000 clones, approximately 91% of them singletons. Sequencing was carried out using T cells isolated from PBMCs. These receptors were obtained from a human donor in good health. Some clones in this sample may be carry-over from other donors' samples.

The genes are TRBV4-1 and TRBJ2-7; D not certain. This CDR3 region has 13 residues. Germline V lookup: CDR1 MGHRA, CDR2 YSYEKL. V gave up 4 bases and J gave up 3 bases, with 10 bases separating them. As DNA, the CDR3 is TGCGCCAGCAGCCCATTCCAAAACTACGAGCAGTACTTC. Its protein is CASSPFQNYEQYF.

This chain links TRBV15 with TRBJ1-2, with D possibly matching TRBD1 (6 bases). CDR1 LNHNV and CDR2 YYDKDF come from the germline V gene (reference sequence). The CDR3 is made up of 14 amino acids. V lost 4 bases, J lost 3 bases, and 12 bases lay in between. For the CDR3, the DNA is TGTGCCACCAGCAAAGGCGGACAGTACTATGGCTACACCTTC. Its protein is CATSKGGQYYGYTF.

The V call is TRBV6-1, the J call TRBJ2-1; no reliable D call. Between the trimmed V and J ends, which lost 3 bases and 0 bases, there was a span of 9 bases. The CDR3 extends over 15 amino acids. Germline CDR1 reads MNHNS; CDR2 reads SASEGT. The CDR3 sequence: CASSESSYSYNEQFF. The CDR3 bases are TGTGCCAGCAGTGAGAGCTCATACTCCTACAATGAGCAGTTCTTC.

The chain combines TRBV7-2 with TRBJ2-1, with 10 bases matching TRBD2. CDR1 is SGHTA, CDR2 FQGNSA, per germline. The CDR3 covers 13 residues. V lost 2 bases, J lost 14 bases, and 6 bases stayed unmatched. The CDR3 nucleotides are TGTGCCAGCAGCTTATCGCTAGCGGGAGTTGAGTTCTTC. It yields the protein CASSLSLAGVEFF. Full variable domain (rest looked up from reference TRBV7-2 and TRBJ2-1): GAGVSQSPSNKVTEKGKDVELRCDPISGHTALYWYRQSLGQGLEFLIYFQGNSAPDKSGLPSDRFSAERTGGSVSTLTIQRTQQEDSAVYLCASSLSLAGVEFFGPGTRLTVL.

The V and J genes are TRBV28 and TRBJ2-7; TRBD2 matches at 8 bases. J gave up 4 bases and V 8 bases, and 13 bases lay outside the gene matches. CDR1 and CDR2 from the germline V gene are MDHEN and SYDVKM. The CDR3 has 15 amino acids. The CDR3 bases are TGTGCCAGCGAAAACGGGGGACTAGAAGGATACGAGCAGTACTTC. Protein product: CASENGGLEGYEQYF. The variable domain in full, with the rest retrieved from reference TRBV28 and TRBJ2-7, is DVKVTQSSRYLVKRTGEKVFLECVQDMDHENMFWYRQDPGLGLRLIYFSYDVKMKEKGDIPEGYSVSREKKERFSLILESASTNQTSMYLCASENGGLEGYEQYFGPGTRLTVT.

The chain recombines TRBV28 with TRBJ2-7; 8 bases match TRBD2. The CDR3 spans 15 residues. The V segment lost 6 bases and the J segment 7 bases; nucleotides outside the gene matches: 14. Looked up from germline, CDR1 is MDHEN and CDR2 is SYDVKM. The CDR3 region has the DNA TGTGCCAGCAGGGCGGTGGGGAGCGGGAGTGGGGAGCAGTACTTC. Translating gives CASRAVGSGSGEQYF.

The chain joins TRBV27 to TRBJ2-2, with a possible D match to TRBD1 (6 bases). Trimming pared 5 bases from V and 4 bases from J, leaving 8 bases between. The CDR3 is made up of 13 amino acids. Per germline, CDR1 MNHEY and CDR2 SMNVEV (reference sequence). The CDR3 reads CASSRGSTGELFF. CDR3 sequence (DNA): TGTGCCAGCAGTAGGGGGAGCACCGGGGAGCTGTTTTTT.

The chain links TRBV5-4 to TRBJ1-2; maybe TRBD1 (5 bases). Trimming took off 1 base at V and 5 bases at J, with 9 bases between the two ends. The CDR3 is 13 amino acids. In germline, CDR1 is SGHNT, CDR2 YYREEE (reference sequence). CDR3 protein: CASSLTREYGYTF. DNA for the CDR3: TGTGCCAGCAGCTTGACCAGGGAATATGGCTACACCTTC. The full variable domain, rest sourced from reference TRBV5-4 and TRBJ1-2, is ETGVTQSPTHLIKTRGQQVTLRCSSQSGHNTVSWYQQALGQGPQFIFQYYREEENGRGNFPPRFSGLQFPNYSSELNVNALELDDSALYLCASSLTREYGYTFGSGTRLTVV.

The rearrangement uses TRBV5-4 and TRBJ2-2; a weak D match, TRBD2 (5 bases). The germline V and J ends were trimmed by 3 bases and 2 bases, with 11 bases remaining between them. The germline V gene encodes CDR1 SGHNT and CDR2 YYREEE (reference sequence). This CDR3 has 15 amino acids. Written as DNA, the CDR3 is TGTGCCAGCAGCTCCCCCCCGGGAAACACCGGGGAGCTGTTTTTT. It specifies CASSSPPGNTGELFF.

The V gene is TRBV2, the J gene TRBJ1-1; 7 bases align to TRBD1. V gave up 6 bases and J gave up 0 bases; unmatched junction bases: 4. CDR3 size: 14 residues. The germline CDR1 and CDR2 sequences are SNHLY and FYNNEI. For the CDR3, the DNA is TGTGCCAGCAGAGGGGACAGAATGAACACTGAAGCTTTCTTT. Protein sequence: CASRGDRMNTEAFF.

The V gene is TRBV7-9, the J gene TRBJ2-3; possibly TRBD1 for D (6 bases). Germline V gene data show CDR1 as SEHNR and CDR2 as FQNEAQ (reference sequence). CDR3 size: 14 residues. V lost 4 bases, J lost 0 bases, and 8 bases lay in between. The CDR3 DNA is TGTGCCAGCAGCTCAGGACAGAGCACAGATACGCAGTATTTT. Amino acids: CASSSGQSTDTQYF. The whole variable domain, remainder taken from reference TRBV7-9 and TRBJ2-3, is DTGVSQNPRHKITKRGQNVTFRCDPISEHNRLYWYRQTLGQGPEFLTYFQNEAQLEKSRLLSDRFSAERPKGSFSTLEIQRTEQGDSAMYLCASSSGQSTDTQYFGPGTRLTVL.

J is TRBJ2-1 and V is TRBV11-2; D is possibly TRBD1 (6 bases). Germline V gives CDR1 SGHAT, CDR2 FQNNGV. The CDR3 sequence is 14 residues long. V was shortened by 4 bases and J by 10 bases, with 17 bases between the two germline ends. The CDR3 reads CASSSNDRMREQFF. The CDR3 DNA is TGTGCCAGCAGCTCCAATGACAGGATGCGCGAGCAGTTCTTC.

The rearrangement joins TRBV19 to TRBJ1-4, with D perhaps matching TRBD1 (5 bases). The V and J ends lost 3 bases and 8 bases respectively, with 13 bases between them. CDR3 length: 14 residues. Germline lookup yields CDR1 LNHDA and CDR2 SQIVND (reference sequence). CDR3 sequence: CASSIAGVWEKLFF. The DNA for the CDR3 is TGTGCCAGTAGTATTGCGGGGGTTTGGGAAAAACTGTTTTTT.

The chain is built from TRBV7-9 and TRBJ1-2, with 10 bases lining up with TRBD1. In germline, CDR1 is SEHNR, CDR2 FQNEAQ (reference sequence). The CDR3 consists of 14 residues. Trimming at V came to 5 bases and at J to 6 bases, leaving 6 bases not matched to a gene. CDR3 DNA: TGTGCCAGCAGCCCTGACAGGGGGCCGAATGGCTACACCTTC. This translates into CASSPDRGPNGYTF. The full variable domain, completed using reference TRBV7-9 and TRBJ1-2, is DTGVSQNPRHKITKRGQNVTFRCDPISEHNRLYWYRQTLGQGPEFLTYFQNEAQLEKSRLLSDRFSAERPKGSFSTLEIQRTEQGDSAMYLCASSPDRGPNGYTFGSGTRLTVV.

The rearrangement uses TRBV29-1 and TRBJ2-4; unclear D gene. V was pared by 3 bases and J by 0 bases, with 15 bases between. The germline gives CDR1 SQVTM, CDR2 ANQGSEA. There are 16 residues in the CDR3. The CDR3 is CSVDSVQALAKNIQYF. The CDR3 region has the DNA TGCAGCGTTGATAGTGTCCAGGCACTAGCCAAAAACATTCAGTACTTC.

J is TRBJ2-1 and V is TRBV9, with TRBD1 matching 8 bases. Trimming removed 0 bases from V and 7 bases from J; junction bases left unmatched: 9. Germline CDR1 is SGDLS and CDR2 is YYNGEE. The CDR3 runs to 16 residues. The CDR3 region has the DNA TGTGCCAGCAGCGTAGAACCAGGGGGCATTAGGAATGAGCAGTTCTTC. Translating gives CASSVEPGGIRNEQFF.

This clone was detected a few times. The chain combines TRBV10-3 with TRBJ1-2; 7 bases align to TRBD1. The CDR3 length is 12 residues. Germline V lookup: CDR1 ENHRY, CDR2 SYGVKD. J was trimmed by 6 bases and V by 5 bases; bases with no gene match: 3. DNA of the CDR3: TGTGCCATCAGTAGAGACAGGGATGGCTACACCTTC. It encodes CAISRDRDGYTF.

The rearrangement uses TRBV6-5 and TRBJ1-2; 8 positions match TRBD1. V lost 8 bases, J lost 5 bases, and 4 bases stayed unmatched. Germline CDR1 MNHEY, CDR2 SVGAGI. The CDR3 loop spans 12 amino acids. The CDR3 spells CASGQGAYGYTF. DNA of the CDR3: TGTGCCAGCGGGCAGGGGGCGTATGGCTACACCTTC.

The chain is built from TRBV5-1 and TRBJ2-3; perhaps TRBD1 as D (5 bases). V was trimmed by 4 bases and J by 3 bases, leaving 15 bases between them. The CDR3 covers 15 residues. Germline lookup yields CDR1 SGHRS and CDR2 YFSETQ. The CDR3 is CASSISLQETDTQYF. CDR3 nucleotides: TGCGCCAGCAGCATATCATTACAGGAGACAGATACGCAGTATTTT.

This chain joins TRBV2 and TRBJ1-2, with 7 bases that match TRBD1. This CDR3 has 13 amino acids. Germline V gives CDR1 SNHLY, CDR2 FYNNEI. The V and J ends lost 4 bases and 4 bases, in that order; junction bases with no gene match: 3. CDR3 region: CASSVNRGYGYTF. The CDR3 DNA is TGTGCCAGCAGTGTTAACAGGGGCTATGGCTACACCTTC.

The rearrangement links TRBV7-2 to TRBJ2-3; tentatively, D is TRBD1 (6 bases). The germline V gene encodes CDR1 SGHTA and CDR2 FQGNSA. There are 15 residues in the CDR3. V dropped 5 bases and J dropped 2 bases, with 14 bases sitting between them. The CDR3 DNA is TGTGCCAGCAGCCCAGGGGCGCCGAACACAGATACGCAGTATTTT. Translation: CASSPGAPNTDTQYF.